These 27 T cell receptor beta chains were sequenced from one sample in a study of T cell repertoires in cytomegalovirus infection. Using its own MiXCR run on the reads, TCRdb lists one record per CDR3 protein. Of 400,000 or so distinct CDR3 sequences in the sample, about 33% were seen once. Input material: PBMCs. These receptors all come from a human donor in good health (CMV status not recorded). Some clones in this sample may be carry-over from other donors' samples.

This clonotype appeared a few times. The chain is built from TRBV4-2 and TRBJ1-6, with D tentatively TRBD1 (5 bases). The germline V gene has CDR1 LGHNA and CDR2 YNFKEQ. V dropped 3 bases and J dropped 6 bases, with 9 bases sitting between them. The CDR3 contains 14 residues. CDR3 residues: CASSQGPSNSPLHF. The CDR3 bases are TGTGCCAGCAGCCAGGGACCGAGTAATTCACCCCTCCACTTT.

This clonotype was detected only a few times. The chain uses TRBV28 and TRBJ2-4; D could derive from TRBD1 or TRBD2 (6 bases each). V was cut by 5 bases and J by 2 bases, with 16 bases left in between. Germline V CDR1 and CDR2: MDHEN, SYDVKM. The CDR3 contains 16 residues. CDR3 DNA: TGTGCCAGCAGTCCGCCCGGGGGCGTAACCAAAAACATTCAGTACTTC. Its translation: CASSPPGGVTKNIQYF.

This clonotype has a handful of counts. CDR3 sequence reads: CASSLHGLDTQYF. The CDR3 region has the DNA TGTGCCAGCAGCTTACATGGGTTAGATACGCAGTATTTT. The rearrangement links TRBV7-3 to TRBJ2-3; D not resolved. Trimming took off 2 bases at V and 5 bases at J, with 8 bases between the two ends. The V gene's germline CDR1 is SGHTA and CDR2 FQGTGA. This CDR3 is 13 amino acids long.

Concerning this clonotype: A read error is possible here, since a much larger clone lies one base away. J is TRBJ2-4 and V is TRBV7-2; a possible D gene is TRBD1 (6 bases). The CDR3 is 15 residues long. Germline loops: CDR1 SGHTA, CDR2 FQGNSA. The CDR3 nucleotides are TGTGCCAGCAGCTACCCCGGGACACCCAAAAACAGTCAGTACTTC. Encoded protein: CASSYPGTPKNSQYF.

The chain uses TRBV6-1 and TRBJ2-7; TRBD1 or TRBD2 may be the D gene (5 bases each). The CDR3 length is 18 residues. The V end was cut by 6 bases, the J end by 2 bases, with 26 bases between. Germline CDR1 reads MNHNS; CDR2 reads SASEGT. The CDR3 DNA sequence: TGTGCCAGCAGCTTCTGGACCGAGGGGACGCCCACGACCTACGAGCAGTACTTC. Translation gives CASSFWTEGTPTTYEQYF.

The chain has TRBV20-1 and TRBJ1-2, with TRBD1 identical over 7 bases. CDR1 is DFQATT, CDR2 SNEGSKA, per germline (reference sequence). The V segment lost 5 bases and the J segment 6 bases; nucleotides outside the gene matches: 9. The CDR3 totals 13 residues. For the CDR3, the DNA is TGCAGTGCTCCCTTCGAAGGGGGCCATGGCTACACCTTC. Translation gives CSAPFEGGHGYTF.

J is TRBJ1-5 and V is TRBV15, with unresolved D. V lost 0 bases and J 7 bases, leaving 13 bases between the germline ends. This CDR3 comprises 15 residues. Germline CDR1 reads LNHNV; CDR2 reads YYDKDF (reference sequence). The CDR3 loop reads CATSRDFSAAQPQHF. DNA of the CDR3: TGTGCCACCAGCAGAGATTTTTCGGCGGCCCAGCCCCAGCATTTT.

This rearrangement joins TRBV12-3 or TRBV12-4 to TRBJ2-5; 10 bases fit TRBD1. The V gene end was trimmed by 7 bases and the J gene end by 3 bases; junction bases not matched to a gene: 5. The CDR3 contains 14 residues. The CDR3 loop is CASKAGQGEETQYF. For the CDR3, the DNA is TGTGCCAGCAAAGCCGGACAGGGGGAAGAGACCCAGTACTTC.

Only a few counts were recorded for this clonotype. The V call is TRBV6-1, the J call TRBJ1-2; no firm D call. V lost 0 bases, J lost 7 bases, and 18 bases lay in between. From germline, CDR1 is MNHNS and CDR2 SASEGT. This CDR3 has 16 amino acids. The CDR3 protein is CASSEAEEWQVPGYTF. The CDR3 DNA sequence: TGTGCCAGCAGTGAAGCTGAGGAATGGCAGGTGCCTGGCTACACCTTC.

In its sample, this clonotype was seen a few times. At one of its ends the junction is not consistent with the germline gene, which may arise from a read error. The gene calls are TRBV7-6 and TRBJ2-2; TRBD2 agrees at 9 bases. CDR1 and CDR2 (germline): SGHVS, FNYEAQ. This CDR3 has 15 residues. The CDR3 DNA follows: TGTGCCAGCAGCCTAGCGGGGCCAAACACCGGGGAGCTGTTTTTT. This codes for CASSLAGPNTGELFF.

The rearrangement links TRBV6-5 to TRBJ2-7; TRBD2 agrees at 9 bases. The V segment lost 2 bases and the J segment 3 bases; nucleotides outside the gene matches: 2. The CDR3 has 14 residues. Germline lookup yields CDR1 MNHEY and CDR2 SVGAGI. The DNA of the CDR3 is TGTGCCAGCAGTTACGGTAGCGGGGGCTACGAGCAGTACTTC. Protein product: CASSYGSGGYEQYF.

This clonotype has a handful of counts. The chain links TRBV4-2 to TRBJ1-4; unclear D gene. V was cut by 1 base and J by 4 bases, with 10 bases left in between. In germline, CDR1 is LGHNA, CDR2 YNFKEQ. The CDR3 contains 15 residues. The CDR3 coding sequence is TGTGCCAGCAGCCAAGGGGCCGGCTATAATGAAAAACTGTTTTTT. This gives the protein CASSQGAGYNEKLFF.

CDR3 sequence: CASSSIHEKLFF. In DNA form, the CDR3 reads TGTGCCAGCAGCTCGATTCATGAAAAACTGTTTTTT. This sequence joins TRBV7-8 and TRBJ1-4; D not certain. Per germline, CDR1 SGHVS and CDR2 FQNEAQ. Trimming pared 4 bases from V and 6 bases from J, leaving 6 bases between. The CDR3 runs to 12 residues.

This clonotype occurred once. The junction departs from germline at one end; a sequencing error may be responsible. This rearrangement joins TRBV7-2 to TRBJ2-3; the D gene is possibly TRBD2 (6 bases). This CDR3 has 12 amino acids. Germline V gene lookup returns CDR1 SGHTA and CDR2 FQGNSA. This chain's CDR3 is CASRIGTETQSF. The CDR3 region has the DNA TGTGCCAGCAGGATAGGGACTGAGACGCAGTCTTTT.

The table lists this clonotype with many counts. The chain recombines TRBV7-8 with TRBJ1-6; 10 nucleotides align to TRBD1. V shed 6 bases, J shed 9 bases, and the junction held 14 bases outside the gene matches. The CDR3 totals 17 residues. CDR1 and CDR2 (germline): SGHVS, FQNEAQ. The CDR3 loop reads CASSSTGTGVIRSPLHF. In nucleotides, the CDR3 is TGTGCCAGCAGTTCGACCGGGACAGGGGTGATACGTTCACCCCTCCACTTT.

This chain uses TRBV28 with TRBJ1-1, with 8 bases aligning to TRBD1. The CDR3 contains 15 residues. V dropped 6 bases and J dropped 0; count of bases not matched to a gene: 6. The germline V gene has CDR1 MDHEN and CDR2 SYDVKM. The chain's CDR3 is CASSGPGQVNTEAFF. The CDR3 DNA follows: TGTGCCAGCAGCGGACCGGGACAGGTGAACACTGAAGCTTTCTTT.

The rearrangement joins TRBV9 to TRBJ2-1; TRBD2 agrees at 8 bases. V dropped 4 bases and J dropped 4; count of bases not matched to a gene: 7. From germline, CDR1 is SGDLS and CDR2 YYNGEE. The CDR3 covers 15 residues. The DNA of the CDR3 is TGTGCCAGCAGCCCACTAGCGGAGATTTACAATGAGCAGTTCTTC. Its protein product is CASSPLAEIYNEQFF.

The V and J genes are TRBV27 and TRBJ2-7; D is uncertain. The germline gives CDR1 MNHEY, CDR2 SMNVEV (reference sequence). The CDR3 contains 10 residues. V lost 8 bases and J lost 3, with 5 bases in between. For the CDR3, the DNA is TGTGCCAGCGGATACTACGAGCAGTACTTC. Amino acids: CASGYYEQYF.

Turning to this clonotype: A read error is possible here, since a much larger clone lies one base away. The CDR3 here is CASSVVQYTEAFF. The CDR3 DNA is TGTGCCAGCAGCGTAGTGCAGTACACTGAAGCTTTCTTT. This rearrangement joins TRBV7-2 to TRBJ1-1; D remains unclear. Trimming pared 5 bases from V and 3 bases from J, leaving 10 bases between. There are 13 residues in the CDR3. Germline values: CDR1 SGHTA, CDR2 FQGNSA.

The chain links TRBV4-1 to TRBJ2-5, with D uncertain. Germline-derived CDR1 and CDR2 are MGHRA and YSYEKL. Trimming pared 3 bases from V and 4 bases from J, leaving 15 bases between. CDR3 length: 15 residues. The CDR3 coding sequence is TGCGCCAGCAGCCACAACACAGAAAAAGGAGAGACCCAGTACTTC. Its translation is CASSHNTEKGETQYF.

Written as DNA, the CDR3 is TGTGCCAGCAGTGAATCAGTTATGAACACTGAAGCTTTCTTT. Translation gives CASSESVMNTEAFF. This chain links TRBV2 with TRBJ1-1, with D unresolved. CDR3 length: 14 residues. Trimming stripped 2 bases from V and 0 bases from J, with 7 bases between. Germline V lookup: CDR1 SNHLY, CDR2 FYNNEI. Looking up the rest from reference TRBV2 and TRBJ1-1 gives the full variable domain: EPEVTQTPSHQVTQMGQEVILRCVPISNHLYFYWYRQILGQKVEFLVSFYNNEISEKSEIFDDQFSVERPDGSNFTLKIRSTKLEDSAMYFCASSESVMNTEAFFGQGTRLTVV.

The chain carries TRBV19 and TRBJ1-5, with 7 nucleotides matching TRBD1. J gave up 0 bases and V 6 bases, and 5 bases lay outside the gene matches. Germline CDR1 LNHDA, CDR2 SQIVND (reference sequence). This CDR3 has 15 amino acids. The CDR3 DNA reads as TGTGCCAGTAGCGGGACAGCTTATAGCAATCAGCCCCAGCATTTT. This encodes CASSGTAYSNQPQHF.

V is TRBV5-4 and J is TRBJ2-3; no firm D call. Germline V gene data show CDR1 as SGHNT and CDR2 as YYREEE (reference sequence). The V gene lost 3 bases and the J gene lost 8 bases, with 13 bases spanning the gap. The CDR3 is 13 residues long. CDR3 DNA: TGTGCCAGCAGCTCAGGTTTAGACCGTACGCAGTATTTT. Residues: CASSSGLDRTQYF.

Note on this clonotype: A much larger clone is a single base away; this may be a read error. The chain links TRBV7-8 to TRBJ2-7, with D possibly matching TRBD1 (6 bases). Germline assignment: CDR1 SGHVS and CDR2 FQNEAQ. CDR3 length: 13 amino acids. The V end lost 8 bases, the J end lost 2 bases, and 13 bases lay between the germline ends. In DNA form, the CDR3 reads TGTGCCAGCCGCGCAAGGACAGCCTACGAGCAGTACTTC. It specifies CASRARTAYEQYF.

V and J are TRBV18 and TRBJ1-6; D possibly corresponds to TRBD1 (6 bases). This CDR3 has 15 residues. Trimming left V 6 bases short and J 10 bases short, with 19 bases between. Per the germline V gene, CDR1 is KGHSH and CDR2 is LQKENI. CDR3: CASSPEEGEKSPLHF. CDR3 nucleotides: TGTGCCAGCTCCCCCGAGGAGGGGGAAAAGTCACCCCTCCACTTT.

The genes are TRBV28 and TRBJ1-1, with D hard to call. CDR1 is MDHEN and CDR2 is SYDVKM in the germline V gene. V was shortened by 6 bases and J by 6 bases, with 23 bases between the two germline ends. CDR3 length: 16 residues. The CDR3 is CASSRPDISRTPEAFF. CDR3 nucleotides: TGTGCCAGCAGCCGCCCGGATATATCTAGAACCCCTGAAGCTTTCTTT.

The table lists this clonotype with a few counts. The J gene is TRBJ1-4, the V gene TRBV7-9; 9 nucleotides line up with TRBD1. The CDR3 extends over 14 amino acids. In germline, CDR1 is SEHNR, CDR2 FQNEAQ (reference sequence). Losses at the gene ends were 5 bases for V and 6 bases for J; bases not matched to a gene: 4. This chain's CDR3 is CASSKGQGYEKLFF. As DNA, the CDR3 is TGTGCCAGCAGCAAAGGACAGGGGTATGAAAAACTGTTTTTT.